Listed below are T cell receptor beta chains from one sample, sequenced in a study of blood T cell repertoires in COVID-19. Repertoires were generated with immunoSEQ multiplex PCR, while TCRdb's copy carries only in-frame clones and drops some. The repertoire holds around 60,000 clones, 80% to 85% seen once, with around 15% in the top ten. Specimen: peripheral blood. The receptors shown here come from a man in his 60s with COVID-19, enrolled during active disease. CDR3s include the opening cysteine and the closing phenylalanine or tryptophan. A D gene is named only where the DNA matches it firmly. Not all rows give a size; the values are once, few, many and, for expanded clones, a class.

d_gene | j_gene | v_gene | abundance | CDR3nt | CDR3aa
- | TRBJ1-3 | TRBV30 | - | TGTGCCGGGCCTTCTCCGGGAGGAAACACCATATATTTT | CAGPSPGGNTIYF
TRBD2 | TRBJ2-2 | TRBV4-2 | once | TGTGCCAGCAGCCAAGAACGCGGGGGGGACACCGGGGAGCTGTTTTTT | CASSQERGGDTGELFF
- | TRBJ1-5 | TRBV27 | - | TGTGCCAGCAGTTTTATTGGGTCGAAAAGGGGTCAGCCCCAGCATTTT | CASSFIGSKRGQPQHF
TRBD1 | TRBJ1-2 | TRBV24-1 | - | TGTGCCACCAGTGATGGGACAGTATCTGGCTACACCTTC | CATSDGTVSGYTF
- | TRBJ2-5 | TRBV30 | - | TGTGCCTGGAGGCCTGGAGGATTGGGGGGTGAGACCCAGTACTTC | CAWRPGGLGGETQYF
- | TRBJ1-1 | TRBV6-4 | few | TGTGCCAGCAGTGACGGCAGTATGAACACTGAAGCTTTCTTT | CASSDGSMNTEAFF
- | TRBJ1-2 | TRBV29-1 | - | TGCAGCGTTGATAGAAACCTGAACTATGGCTACACCTTC | CSVDRNLNYGYTF
- | TRBJ2-5 | TRBV27 | - | TGTGCCAGCAGTTTATCTATACAAGAGACCCAGTACTTC | CASSLSIQETQYF
- | TRBJ2-2 | TRBV9 | - | TGTGCCAGCAGCTCCAGACAGAACACCGGGGAGCTGTTTTTT | CASSSRQNTGELFF
TRBD2 | TRBJ2-3 | TRBV30 | once | TGTGCCTGGAGCCCTAGCGGAGATACGCAGTATTTT | CAWSPSGDTQYF
- | TRBJ2-2 | TRBV7-7 | - | TGTGCCAGCAGCTTCATGCAGGGGGAGCTGTTTTTT | CASSFMQGELFF
TRBD1 | TRBJ1-1 | TRBV29-1 | few | TGCAGCGTTGCCCCGCACTTAAGGACAGGGGAAGAAGCTTTCTTT | CSVAPHLRTGEEAFF
- | TRBJ2-7 | TRBV5-6 | - | TGTGCCAGCAGCTTGGGCGCGGGGGCCTCCTACGAGCAGTACTTC | CASSLGAGASYEQYF
- | TRBJ2-1 | TRBV14 | - | TGTGCCAGCAGCGTGGACTGGAGCTCCTACAATGAGCAGTTCTTC | CASSVDWSSYNEQFF
- | TRBJ2-7 | TRBV6-5 | - | TGTGCCAGCAGTTACTCTGCGGCTACCCTGACCTTC | CASSYSAATLTF
- | TRBJ2-5 | TRBV5-1 | - | TGCGCCAGCAGCATAGCTGGGGAGACCCAGTACTTC | CASSIAGETQYF
TRBD1 | TRBJ1-1 | TRBV5-6 | - | TGTGCCAGCAGCTTTCGGACAGGGTTGAACACTGAAGCTTTCTTT | CASSFRTGLNTEAFF